A single TCR beta chain is shown here with its context. What it recognizes is unknown. Samples with a second dose at about 4 or about 12 weeks were pooled together. The source of the sample is a study of T cell responses to AZD1222 COVID-19 vaccine. V was clipped by 4 bases and J by 1 base, with 9 bases between them. Per germline, CDR1 SGHRS and CDR2 YFSETQ. The CDR3 contains 14 residues. Assay: immunoSEQ multiplex PCR; the TCRdb copy retains only in-frame clones and omits some. Among around 99,000 clones listed, approximately 90% were seen once. Study-level findings and limits: CD4 TCRs linked to vaccination spanned spike, dominating at 160-218 and 743-854. Baseline antibody screening turned up just a handful of seropositive AZD1222 recipients. White British donors predominated, females outnumbered males, and clonal diversity was possibly underestimated.

The genes are TRBV5-1 and TRBJ1-3; D call uncertain. The receptor was isolated from an adult who received the AZD1222 COVID-19 vaccine. Sequenced material: peripheral blood, taken 28 days after the second AZD1222 dose. CDR3 bases: TGCGCCAGCAGCCCAGGTTTATCTGGAAACACCATATATTTT. As protein: CASSPGLSGNTIYF.